The 24 T cell receptor beta chains reported below all come from one sample, sequenced in a study of graft-versus-host responses after intestinal transplantation. The assay was immunoSEQ multiplex PCR, and TCRdb's table has in-frame clones only and misses some. Here the sample spans 85,000 to 90,000 clones, 91% being singletons. These receptors lack a known antigen. This specimen was unstimulated CD4+ T cells sorted from spleen or lymph node cells, taken before transplant. These receptors were obtained from a human donor who was the organ donor for an intestinal transplant.

The chain couples TRBV5-1 to TRBJ1-6; TRBD1 aligns across 7 bases. The junction had 11 bases not matched to a gene; V was cut back by 4 bases and J by 7 bases. The CDR3 sequence is 16 residues long. Looked up from germline, CDR1 is SGHRS and CDR2 is YFSETQ. The CDR3 DNA sequence: TGCGCCAGCAGCATCCAGACAGGGTCTCAGAATTCACCCCTCCACTTT. Its protein is CASSIQTGSQNSPLHF.

The gene calls are TRBV7-3 and TRBJ2-5; perhaps TRBD2 as D (6 bases). The V end was cut by 2 bases, the J end by 6 bases, with 10 bases between. Germline CDR1 SGHTA, CDR2 FQGTGA. The CDR3 covers 13 residues. CDR3 region: CASSLHGGKTQYF. The CDR3 nucleotides read TGTGCCAGCAGCTTACACGGGGGAAAGACCCAGTACTTC. The whole variable domain, remainder taken from reference TRBV7-3 and TRBJ2-5, is GAGVSQTPSNKVTEKGKYVELRCDPISGHTALYWYRQSLGQGPEFLIYFQGTGAADDSGLPNDRFFAVRPEGSVSTLKIQRTERGDSAVYLCASSLHGGKTQYFGPGTRLLVL.

The CDR3 DNA sequence: TGTGCCAGCAGCTCCCGACAGGGGGCCGGTCCAAGGACTGAAGCTTTCTTT. Translation: CASSSRQGAGPRTEAFF. The chain links TRBV5-5 to TRBJ1-1; 10 nucleotides agree with TRBD1. CDR1 and CDR2 (germline): SGHKS, YYEKEE (reference sequence). The CDR3 covers 17 residues. With 3 bases clipped from V and 5 bases from J, the junction kept 13 bases outside the gene matches.

CDR3 coding DNA: TGTGCCAGCAGCTCCGCGCGGACTAGCGGGAGGCCGGGGACCGGGGAGCTGTTTTTT. Translated: CASSSARTSGRPGTGELFF. This chain uses TRBV7-9 with TRBJ2-2, with 14 bases that match TRBD2. Germline trimming cut 4 bases from V and 5 bases from J; bases unmatched to any gene: 12. CDR1 is SEHNR and CDR2 is FQNEAQ in the germline V gene (reference sequence). The CDR3 runs 19 residues.

V gene TRBV11-3 combines with J gene TRBJ2-2; 8 nucleotides agree with TRBD2. Germline V gives CDR1 SGHNT, CDR2 YENEEA. The CDR3 sequence is 15 residues long. The V and J ends lost 7 bases and 4 bases, in that order; junction bases with no gene match: 8. The CDR3 bases are TGTGCCAGCACCTTCCGGAGCGGGGGCACCGGGGAGCTGTTTTTT. This encodes CASTFRSGGTGELFF.

The chain joins TRBV25-1 to TRBJ1-6, with a weak D call TRBD1 (5 bases). This CDR3 region has 15 residues. In germline, CDR1 is MGHDK, CDR2 SYGVNS. V was shortened by 2 bases and J by 6 bases, with 11 bases between the two germline ends. CDR3 loop: CASSEQTGFNSPLHF. The CDR3 bases are TGTGCCAGCAGTGAACAAACAGGTTTTAATTCACCCCTCCACTTT. Complete variable domain (other parts from reference TRBV25-1 and TRBJ1-6): EADIYQTPRYLVIGTGKKITLECSQTMGHDKMYWYQQDPGMELHLIHYSYGVNSTEKGDLSSESTVSRIRTEHFPLTLESARPSHTSQYLCASSEQTGFNSPLHFGNGTRLTVT.

The V call is TRBV7-9, the J call TRBJ1-2; D is unresolved. The V gene lost 5 bases and the J gene lost 4 bases, with 11 bases spanning the gap. The CDR3 is made up of 13 amino acids. Germline CDR1 SEHNR, CDR2 FQNEAQ (reference sequence). The DNA of the CDR3 is TGTGCCAGCAGCATCGACATCACCTATGGCTACACCTTC. Translating gives CASSIDITYGYTF.

This clone was recorded only once. This chain joins TRBV9 and TRBJ2-1; 11 bases agree with TRBD2. V shed 1 base and J 5 bases; nucleotides not matched to a gene: 17. The CDR3 covers 20 residues. Germline lookup yields CDR1 SGDLS and CDR2 YYNGEE. CDR3 DNA: TGTGCCAGCAGCGTAAGTTTAGCGGGGGGGCTCATTAGGGAGAACAATGAGCAGTTCTTC. It encodes CASSVSLAGGLIRENNEQFF.

The genes are TRBV9 and TRBJ2-5, with TRBD2 identical over 10 bases. The CDR3 is 12 residues long. The junction had 4 bases not matched to a gene; V was cut back by 3 bases and J by 11 bases. Germline V CDR1 and CDR2: SGDLS, YYNGEE. The CDR3, as DNA: TGTGCCAGCAGCGGGACTAGCGGAAAACAGTACTTC. This gives the protein CASSGTSGKQYF.

The chain links TRBV30 to TRBJ2-7; 11 nucleotides agree with TRBD1. Germline trimming cut 6 bases from V and 6 bases from J; bases unmatched to any gene: 4. The CDR3 consists of 12 residues. Per germline, CDR1 GTSNPN and CDR2 SVGIG (reference sequence). CDR3 DNA: TGTGCCTGTCGGGACAGGGGGACCGAGCAGTACTTC. Translation gives CACRDRGTEQYF.

A few counts support this clone. The chain is built from TRBV25-1 and TRBJ2-2, with unresolved D. This CDR3 spans 15 amino acids. Germline V gives CDR1 MGHDK, CDR2 SYGVNS. Trimming took 1 base from V and 1 from J, leaving 7 bases between them. This chain's CDR3 is CASSELSLNTGELFF. Written as DNA, the CDR3 is TGTGCCAGCAGTGAATTGTCCCTGAACACCGGGGAGCTGTTTTTT. Using reference TRBV25-1 and TRBJ2-2 for the parts outside the CDR3, the full variable domain is EADIYQTPRYLVIGTGKKITLECSQTMGHDKMYWYQQDPGMELHLIHYSYGVNSTEKGDLSSESTVSRIRTEHFPLTLESARPSHTSQYLCASSELSLNTGELFFGEGSRLTVL.

The chain recombines TRBV5-4 with TRBJ1-1; D is ambiguous. Germline lookup yields CDR1 SGHNT and CDR2 YYREEE (reference sequence). Trimming removed 2 bases from V and 5 bases from J, with 13 bases in between. The CDR3 is 14 residues long. The CDR3 DNA reads as TGTGCCAGCAGCTTCAGGCGGGTTGGAACTGAAGCTTTCTTT. Encoded protein: CASSFRRVGTEAFF.

The chain couples TRBV2 to TRBJ2-5; D is undetermined. The J call may be incorrect, as the DNA end agrees better with TRBJ2-7. The length of the CDR3 is 14 residues. Germline CDR1 is SNHLY and CDR2 is FYNNEI. The CDR3 nucleotides read TGTGCCAGCAGTGTCTTAGGGCTAGCCTACGAGCAGTACTTC. Translating it yields CASSVLGLAYEQYF.

In this sample, this clone turned up once. The rearrangement uses TRBV6-1 and TRBJ1-2; D call uncertain. Trimming cost V 6 bases and J 5 bases, with 13 bases left between them. CDR1 and CDR2 from the germline V gene are MNHNS and SASEGT. This CDR3 contains 13 residues. This CDR3 is CASSLDTAYGYTF. CDR3 nucleotide sequence: TGTGCCAGCAGCCTCGACACCGCATATGGCTACACCTTC.

This chain's CDR3 is CASSDSLGQSGETQYF. The DNA for the CDR3 is TGTGCCAGCAGTGACTCGTTGGGCCAATCCGGAGAGACCCAGTACTTC. The chain carries TRBV6-4 and TRBJ2-5; D remains unclear. Germline V gene sequence: CDR1 MRHNA, CDR2 SNTAGT. The CDR3 runs to 16 residues. Trimming stripped 0 bases from V and 4 bases from J, with 15 bases between.

V gene TRBV10-3 combines with J gene TRBJ2-7, with 8 bases aligning to TRBD2. Germline-derived CDR1 and CDR2 are ENHRY and SYGVKD. CDR3 length: 16 residues. V lost 6 bases, J lost 3 bases, and 13 bases stayed unmatched. CDR3 coding DNA: TGTGCCATCAGCGCTACCTCGACTAGCGCAAACTACGAGCAGTACTTC. It encodes CAISATSTSANYEQYF.

The CDR3 reads CASRGSRGGPQHF. As DNA, the CDR3 is TGTGCCAGCAGAGGATCAAGGGGAGGGCCCCAGCATTTT. The chain carries TRBV6-6 and TRBJ1-5; D perhaps matches TRBD1 (5 bases). Germline V lookup: CDR1 MNHNY, CDR2 SVGAGI (reference sequence). The CDR3 contains 13 residues. Trimming cost V 6 bases and J 9 bases, with 15 bases left between them.

This chain links TRBV11-2 with TRBJ1-1; tentatively, D is TRBD1 (6 bases). Trimming cost V 5 bases and J 7 bases, with 14 bases left between them. Germline-derived CDR1 and CDR2 are SGHAT and FQNNGV. The length of the CDR3 is 13 residues. The chain's CDR3 is CASSVWGGIEAFF. Written as DNA, the CDR3 is TGTGCCAGCAGCGTTTGGGGGGGCATTGAAGCTTTCTTT.

The chain joins TRBV29-1 to TRBJ1-1, with D possibly being TRBD1 (6 bases). The germline gives CDR1 SQVTM, CDR2 ANQGSEA. The V end lost 1 base, the J end lost 7 bases, and 13 bases lay between the germline ends. The CDR3 runs 13 residues. The CDR3 region is CSVEATGMSEAFF. In DNA, the CDR3 is TGCAGCGTTGAAGCAACAGGGATGAGTGAAGCTTTCTTT.

This chain joins TRBV6-1 and TRBJ2-1; tentatively, D is TRBD2 (6 bases). The CDR3 is 15 residues long. Per germline, CDR1 MNHNS and CDR2 SASEGT. Between the trimmed V and J ends, which lost 7 bases and 4 bases, there was a span of 17 bases. The CDR3 sequence is CASNNLAGKYNEQFF. The CDR3 DNA reads as TGTGCCAGCAATAATCTCGCGGGGAAGTACAATGAGCAGTTCTTC.

CDR3 nucleotides: TGCGCCAGCAGCTTGAAGCCACAGGGACCGGAAGCTTTCTTT. This codes for CASSLKPQGPEAFF. The chain is built from TRBV5-1 and TRBJ1-1; the D gene is possibly TRBD1 (6 bases). With 1 base removed from V and 8 bases from J, the gap between germline ends came to 15 bases. The CDR3 is 14 amino acids. CDR1 and CDR2 (germline): SGHRS, YFSETQ.

This clone was found once. V gene TRBV19 combines with J gene TRBJ1-5, with D unresolved. V gave up 2 bases and J gave up 0 bases, with 8 bases separating them. The V gene's germline CDR1 is LNHDA and CDR2 SQIVND (reference sequence). This CDR3 has 15 residues. The chain's CDR3 is CASSIWLYSNQPQHF. In DNA, the CDR3 is TGTGCCAGTAGTATATGGCTGTATAGCAATCAGCCCCAGCATTTT.

This sequence joins TRBV13 and TRBJ2-7, with 12 bases fitting TRBD1. CDR1 and CDR2 (germline): PRHDT, FYEKMQ (reference sequence). The J segment lost 4 bases and the V segment lost 3 bases, leaving 4 bases of the junction unmatched. CDR3 size: 15 residues. The CDR3 protein is CASSFAGQGAYEQYF. The CDR3 DNA reads TGTGCCAGCAGCTTCGCGGGACAGGGGGCGTACGAGCAGTACTTC.

The V call is TRBV28, the J call TRBJ2-3; D call uncertain. CDR1 MDHEN and CDR2 SYDVKM come from the germline V gene. The CDR3 is 13 amino acids. V gave up 6 bases and J gave up 6 bases, with 13 bases separating them. As DNA, the CDR3 is TGTGCCAGCAGGGGCCCCGTCATGGATACGCAGTATTTT. Translation: CASRGPVMDTQYF.